This T cell receptor beta chain was sequenced for a study of blood T cell repertoires in COVID-19 (dated by TCRdb to 2020 to 2021). Turning to the overall study: Samples covering the acute and convalescent phases of COVID-19 were provided by collaborators in the United States, Italy and Spain. The prospective study material was composed of cDNA or gDNA derived from T cells, B-cell-depleted T cells, or PBMCs. Subjects who had been exposed to COVID-19, were actively infected with it, or had recovered from it provided the deeply sampled blood TCRbeta repertoires that made up the dataset. A freely available public database, intended as a resource for researchers studying the immune response to SARS-CoV-2, is where the repertoires were released. The samples were drawn from the first 160 participants of the ongoing ImmuneRACE study and from over a thousand subjects provided by 6 global collaborators. The sample metadata nearly always contained a de-identified subject ID, COVID-19 status, age in years and sex. Where available, HLA class I and class II types were obtained from metadata supplied by the sample provider rather than from assay-based typing. General study outcomes and caveats: The amount of clinical and demographic metadata varied by source and participant and was provided uncurated.

Remarks on this clone: No cognate antigen has been identified for it. Base qualities are missing; no much larger clone stands one base away.

Whole blood was collected in K2EDTA tubes by collaborating institutions according to the institutions' own protocols. For TCRbeta analysis, collaborator samples were shipped as frozen whole blood, as isolated PBMCs, or as DNA extracted from either sample type. TCRbeta CDR3 regions were amplified from genomic DNA using the immunoSEQ Assay, a bias-controlled multiplex PCR. Per the source publication's procedure: Within the assay, amplification of reference gene primers was used to estimate how many nucleated cells each sample contained. To quantify the absolute abundance of each unique TCRbeta CDR3 rearrangement, sequence reads were collapsed and filtered. For each sample, productive Simpson clonality was calculated as the square root of Simpson's diversity index across productive rearrangements. TCRdb took over this immuneACCESS table, retaining in-frame rearrangements with V and J assigned. Such tables are incomplete; in checked studies, under half of the missing clones stem from an unresolved V gene, and the remainder is unexplained. V and J calls and clone size come straight from that table; D and trimming were deduced from the DNA. In all, the sample holds about 190,000 clones, and over 75% of those were seen once. The top ten clonotypes cover about 3% of the sample.

The CDR3 measures 15 amino acids from cysteine to phenylalanine. Only the CDR3 DNA stays, 45 bases, in frame from base 1. The junction shows trimming of 6 bases on V and 0 bases on J, plus 14 bases between the germline ends. In the germline V gene, CDR1 corresponds to MDHEN and CDR2 to SYDVKM. The chain is assembled from TRBV28 and TRBJ1-2; TRBD1 is a weak D gene call, 6 bases matching. Sequencing was done on a sample of peripheral blood. This sequence was found in a woman of 80 years or more with active or convalescent COVID-19. The DNA sequence is TGTGCCAGCAGCCTCATGAGGGGGTCTAACTATGGCTACACCTTC. Its protein reads: CASSLMRGSNYGYTF.